These T cell receptor beta chains were read from a single sample in a study of spatial heterogeneity in lung cancer. TCRdb recomputed calls from the 5' RACE reads with MiXCR, one row per CDR3 protein. Here the sample spans about 48,000 distinct CDR3 sequences, over 4.5% being singletons. The material sequenced was PBMCs, taken at surgery. These receptors were obtained from a male donor with early-stage non-small cell lung cancer. The CDR3 runs from the conserved cysteine through the conserved F or W. Fields, in order: J gene, V gene, clone size, D gene, CDR3 protein, CDR3 DNA. The D gene is left open where the match is weak. Some rows mark clone size as missing; the rest say once, few, many or name a class of expanded clone.

TRBJ2-2,TRBV20-1,NA,NA,CSARRPAGELFF,TGCAGTGCTAGACGTCCTGCCGGGGAGCTGTTTTTT
TRBJ1-1,TRBV2,many,TRBD1,CASSLTGGKAEAFF,TGTGCCAGCAGTTTGACAGGGGGCAAGGCTGAAGCTTTCTTT
TRBJ2-5,TRBV7-9,many,NA,CASSSRLVEETQYF,TGTGCCAGCAGCTCGCGACTAGTGGAGGAGACCCAGTACTTC
TRBJ2-3,TRBV7-2,many,NA,CASSLMRVADTQYF,TGTGCCAGCAGCTTAATGCGGGTAGCAGATACGCAGTATTTT
TRBJ1-5,TRBV4-1,NA,NA,CASSPLMGEQSQHF,TGCGCCAGCAGCCCGCTTATGGGAGAACAGTCCCAGCATTTT
TRBJ2-7,TRBV30,many,NA,CAGGSRGSYEQYF,TGTGCCGGGGGATCCAGGGGTTCCTACGAGCAGTACTTC
TRBJ2-7,TRBV20-1,many,NA,CSARWEEQYF,TGCAGTGCTAGGTGGGAGGAGCAGTACTTC
TRBJ1-2,TRBV19,many,NA,CASSIPPDTVGYTF,TGTGCCAGTAGTATTCCGCCGGACACGGTTGGCTACACCTTC
TRBJ1-2,TRBV20-1,many,NA,CSARALGAGYGYTF,TGCAGTGCTAGAGCTCTGGGCGCAGGGTATGGCTACACCTTC
TRBJ1-5,TRBV6-2/TRBV6-3,many,TRBD1,CASTDAGTGNQPQHF,TGTGCCAGCACCGACGCCGGGACAGGGAATCAGCCCCAGCATTTT
TRBJ2-7,TRBV5-6,many,NA,CASSPDSSSYEQYF,TGTGCCAGCAGCCCGGACTCTAGCTCCTACGAGCAGTACTTC
TRBJ1-1,TRBV7-2,many,TRBD1,CASSSPGQGKGEAFF,TGTGCCAGCAGCAGCCCAGGACAGGGAAAGGGTGAAGCTTTCTTT
TRBJ2-7,TRBV5-1,many,NA,CASSLVGTSRAPPSEQYF,TGCGCCAGCAGCTTGGTCGGGACTTCCAGGGCCCCACCCTCCGAGCAGTACTTC
TRBJ2-3,TRBV5-1,few,TRBD2,CASSMGLATDTQYF,TGCGCCAGCAGCATGGGACTAGCAACGGATACGCAGTATTTT
TRBJ2-5,TRBV5-1,many,NA,CASSLEPPQETQYF,TGCGCCAGCAGCTTGGAACCCCCCCAAGAGACCCAGTACTTC
TRBJ2-1,TRBV4-1,many,NA,CASSQGNSRRAYNEQFF,TGCGCCAGCAGCCAAGGCAATAGCAGGAGGGCCTACAATGAGCAGTTCTTC
TRBJ1-1,TRBV29-1,many,NA,CSGEPASVGTEAFF,TGCAGCGGAGAGCCAGCTTCCGTTGGGACTGAAGCTTTCTTT
TRBJ2-5,TRBV12-3/TRBV12-4,many,TRBD2,CASRRAGVETQYF,TGTGCCAGCAGACGAGCGGGAGTGGAGACCCAGTACTTC
TRBJ2-1,TRBV7-2,many,TRBD2,CASSLASGPYNEQFF,TGTGCCAGCAGCTTAGCTAGCGGGCCTTACAATGAGCAGTTCTTC
TRBJ1-2,TRBV4-2,few,NA,CASSHDSNYGYTF,TGTGCCAGCAGCCATGACAGTAACTATGGCTACACCTTC
TRBJ1-1,TRBV7-9,many,TRBD1,CASSRDRGNSEAFF,TGTGCCAGCAGCCGAGACAGGGGGAATTCAGAAGCTTTCTTT
TRBJ2-7,TRBV6-2/TRBV6-3,many,NA,CASSYSLIVRGYEQYF,TGTGCCAGCAGTTACTCGCTGATCGTCAGAGGCTACGAGCAGTACTTC